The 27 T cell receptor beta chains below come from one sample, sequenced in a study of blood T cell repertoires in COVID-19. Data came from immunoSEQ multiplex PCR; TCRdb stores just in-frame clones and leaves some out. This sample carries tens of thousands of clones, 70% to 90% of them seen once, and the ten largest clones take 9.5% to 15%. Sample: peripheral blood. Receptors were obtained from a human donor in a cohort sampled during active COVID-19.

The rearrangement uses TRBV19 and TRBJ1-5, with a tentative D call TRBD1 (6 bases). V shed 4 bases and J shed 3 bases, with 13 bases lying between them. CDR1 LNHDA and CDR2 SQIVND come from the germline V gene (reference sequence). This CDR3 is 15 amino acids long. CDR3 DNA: TGTGCCAGTAGTACGGGGGGGGGCCTCAATCAGCCCCAGCATTTT. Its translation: CASSTGGGLNQPQHF.

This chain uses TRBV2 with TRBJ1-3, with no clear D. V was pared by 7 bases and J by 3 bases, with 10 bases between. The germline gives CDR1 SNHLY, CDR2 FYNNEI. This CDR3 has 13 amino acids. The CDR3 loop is CASKPQYGNTIYF. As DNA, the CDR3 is TGTGCCAGCAAGCCACAGTATGGAAACACCATATATTTT.

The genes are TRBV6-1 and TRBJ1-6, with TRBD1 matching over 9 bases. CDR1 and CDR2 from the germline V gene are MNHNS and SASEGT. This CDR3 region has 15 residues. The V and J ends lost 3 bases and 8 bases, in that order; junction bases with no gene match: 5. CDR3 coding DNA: TGTGCCAGCAGTGACCCGGGACAGGGTTATTCACCCCTCCACTTT. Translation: CASSDPGQGYSPLHF.

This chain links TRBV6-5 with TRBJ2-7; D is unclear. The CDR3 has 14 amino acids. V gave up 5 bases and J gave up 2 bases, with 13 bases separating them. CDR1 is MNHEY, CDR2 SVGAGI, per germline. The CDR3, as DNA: TGTGCCAGCAGTCAGACACTCCTACCCTACGAGCAGTACTTC. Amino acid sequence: CASSQTLLPYEQYF.

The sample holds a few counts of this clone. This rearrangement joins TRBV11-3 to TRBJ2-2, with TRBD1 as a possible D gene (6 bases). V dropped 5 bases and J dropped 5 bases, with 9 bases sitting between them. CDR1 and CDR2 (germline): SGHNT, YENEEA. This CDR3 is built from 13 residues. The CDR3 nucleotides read TGTGCCAGCAGCCTCAGGGGTACCGGGGAGCTGTTTTTT. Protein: CASSLRGTGELFF.

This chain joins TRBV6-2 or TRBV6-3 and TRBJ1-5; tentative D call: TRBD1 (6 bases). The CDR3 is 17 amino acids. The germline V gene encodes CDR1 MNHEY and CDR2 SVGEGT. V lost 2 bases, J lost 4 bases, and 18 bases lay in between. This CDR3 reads CASSYRGGGVRNQPQHF. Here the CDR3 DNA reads TGTGCCAGCAGTTACAGAGGGGGAGGGGTACGTAATCAGCCCCAGCATTTT.

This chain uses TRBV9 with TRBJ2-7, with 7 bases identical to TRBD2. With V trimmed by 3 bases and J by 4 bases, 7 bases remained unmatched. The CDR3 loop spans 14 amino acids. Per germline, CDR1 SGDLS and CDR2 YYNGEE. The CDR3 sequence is CASSGGGSLYEQYF. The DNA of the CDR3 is TGTGCCAGCAGCGGCGGGGGTTCGTTATACGAGCAGTACTTC. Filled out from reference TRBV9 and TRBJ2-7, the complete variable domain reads DSGVTQTPKHLITATGQRVTLRCSPRSGDLSVYWYQQSLDQGLQFLIQYYNGEERAKGNILERFSAQQFPDLHSELNLSSLELGDSALYFCASSGGGSLYEQYFGPGTRLTVT.

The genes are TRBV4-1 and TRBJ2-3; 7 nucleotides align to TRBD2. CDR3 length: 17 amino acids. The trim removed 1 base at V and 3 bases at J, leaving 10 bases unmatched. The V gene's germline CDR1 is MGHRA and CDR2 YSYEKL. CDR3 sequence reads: CASSQGYSGVGTDTQYF. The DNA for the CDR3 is TGCGCCAGCAGCCAAGGCTACAGCGGGGTCGGGACAGATACGCAGTATTTT.

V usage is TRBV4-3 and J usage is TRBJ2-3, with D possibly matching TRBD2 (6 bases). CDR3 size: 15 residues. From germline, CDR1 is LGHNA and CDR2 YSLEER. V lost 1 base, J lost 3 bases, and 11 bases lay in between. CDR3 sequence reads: CASSQGAGRTDTQYF. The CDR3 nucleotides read TGCGCCAGCAGCCAAGGGGCGGGGCGAACAGATACGCAGTATTTT.

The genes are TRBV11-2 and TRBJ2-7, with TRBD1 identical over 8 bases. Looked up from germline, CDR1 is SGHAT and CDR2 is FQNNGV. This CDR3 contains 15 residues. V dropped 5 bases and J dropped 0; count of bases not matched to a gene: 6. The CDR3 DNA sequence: TGTGCCAGCAGCCCCGACAGGGGCCTCTCCTACGAGCAGTACTTC. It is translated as CASSPDRGLSYEQYF.

The CDR3 nucleotides are TGTGCCAGCAGTGTCATGATTCCCATAGAGGAAAAACTGTTTTTT. Translated, it gives CASSVMIPIEEKLFF. The chain employs TRBV2 and TRBJ1-4; D unresolved. The CDR3 contains 15 residues. The V end was cut by 4 bases, the J end by 8 bases, with 17 bases between. Germline values: CDR1 SNHLY, CDR2 FYNNEI.

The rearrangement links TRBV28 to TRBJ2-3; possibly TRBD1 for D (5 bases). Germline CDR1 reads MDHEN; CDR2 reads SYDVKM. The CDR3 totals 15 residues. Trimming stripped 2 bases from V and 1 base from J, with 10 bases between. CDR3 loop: CASSLRQGRTDTQYF. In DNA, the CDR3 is TGTGCCAGCAGTTTACGGCAGGGCCGCACAGATACGCAGTATTTT.

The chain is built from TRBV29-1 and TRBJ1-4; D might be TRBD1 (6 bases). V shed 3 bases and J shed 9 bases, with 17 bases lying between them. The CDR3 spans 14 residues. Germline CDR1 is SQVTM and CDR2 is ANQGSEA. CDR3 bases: TGCAGCGTTGACGACGGGGGGGGCGGAAAAAAACTGTTTTTT. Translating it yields CSVDDGGGGKKLFF.

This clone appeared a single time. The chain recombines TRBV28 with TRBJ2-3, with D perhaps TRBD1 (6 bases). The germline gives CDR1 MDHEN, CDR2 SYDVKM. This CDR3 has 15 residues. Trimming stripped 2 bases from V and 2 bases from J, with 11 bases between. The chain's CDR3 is CASSLKTGFTDTQYF. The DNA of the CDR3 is TGTGCCAGCAGTTTAAAAACAGGGTTCACAGATACGCAGTATTTT.

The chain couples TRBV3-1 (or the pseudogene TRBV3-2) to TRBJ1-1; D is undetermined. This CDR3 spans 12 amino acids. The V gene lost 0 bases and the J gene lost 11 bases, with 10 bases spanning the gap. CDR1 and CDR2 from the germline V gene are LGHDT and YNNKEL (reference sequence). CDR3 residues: CASSQEANSAFF. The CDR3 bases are TGTGCCAGCAGCCAAGAGGCCAATTCGGCTTTCTTT.

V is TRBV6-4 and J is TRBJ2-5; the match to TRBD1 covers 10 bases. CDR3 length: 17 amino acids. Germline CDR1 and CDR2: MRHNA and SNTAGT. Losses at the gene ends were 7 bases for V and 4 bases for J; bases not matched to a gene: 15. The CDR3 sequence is CASKGGTRQGAGETQYF. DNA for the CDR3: TGTGCCAGCAAGGGGGGGACCCGACAGGGGGCGGGAGAGACCCAGTACTTC.

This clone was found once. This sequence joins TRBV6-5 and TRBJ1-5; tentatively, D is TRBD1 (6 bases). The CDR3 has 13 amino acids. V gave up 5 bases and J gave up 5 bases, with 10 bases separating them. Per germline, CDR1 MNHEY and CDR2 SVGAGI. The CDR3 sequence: CASSTGRDQPQHF. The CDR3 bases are TGTGCCAGCAGTACAGGGAGGGATCAGCCCCAGCATTTT.

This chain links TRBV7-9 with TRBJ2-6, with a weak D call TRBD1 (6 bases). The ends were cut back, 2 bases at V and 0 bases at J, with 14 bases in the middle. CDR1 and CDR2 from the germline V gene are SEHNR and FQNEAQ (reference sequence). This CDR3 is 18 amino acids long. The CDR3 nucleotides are TGTGCCAGCAGCTTACAGGGGCGTTATATCTCTGGGGCCAACGTCCTGACTTTC. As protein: CASSLQGRYISGANVLTF.

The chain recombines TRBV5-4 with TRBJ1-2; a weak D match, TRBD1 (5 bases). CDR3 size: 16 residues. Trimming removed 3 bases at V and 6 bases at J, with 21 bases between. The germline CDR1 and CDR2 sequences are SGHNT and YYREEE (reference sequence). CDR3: CASSSSGLQGGHGYTF. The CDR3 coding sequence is TGTGCCAGCAGCTCTTCCGGTCTTCAGGGAGGTCATGGCTACACCTTC.

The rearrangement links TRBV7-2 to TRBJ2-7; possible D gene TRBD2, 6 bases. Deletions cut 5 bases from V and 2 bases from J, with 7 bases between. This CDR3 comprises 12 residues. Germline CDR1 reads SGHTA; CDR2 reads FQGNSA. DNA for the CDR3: TGTGCCAGCAGCCCGGGGGCCTACGAGCAGTACTTC. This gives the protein CASSPGAYEQYF.

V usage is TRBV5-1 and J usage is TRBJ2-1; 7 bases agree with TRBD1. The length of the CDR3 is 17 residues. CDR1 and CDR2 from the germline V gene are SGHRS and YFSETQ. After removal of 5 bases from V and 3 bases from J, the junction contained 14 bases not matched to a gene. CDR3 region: CASSYQEQGVNYNEQFF. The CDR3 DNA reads TGCGCCAGCAGTTATCAAGAGCAGGGGGTTAACTACAATGAGCAGTTCTTC.

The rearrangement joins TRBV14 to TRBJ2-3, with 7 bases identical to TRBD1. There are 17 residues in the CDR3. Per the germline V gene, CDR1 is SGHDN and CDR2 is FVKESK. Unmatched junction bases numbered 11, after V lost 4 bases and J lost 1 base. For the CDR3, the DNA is TGTGCCAGCAGCCTTTACCGCACAGGGGAAGGCACAGATACGCAGTATTTT. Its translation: CASSLYRTGEGTDTQYF. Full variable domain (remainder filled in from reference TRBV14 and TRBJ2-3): EAGVTQFPSHSVIEKGQTVTLRCDPISGHDNLYWYRRVMGKEIKFLLHFVKESKQDESGMPNNRFLAERTGGTYSTLKVQPAELEDSGVYFCASSLYRTGEGTDTQYFGPGTRLTVL.

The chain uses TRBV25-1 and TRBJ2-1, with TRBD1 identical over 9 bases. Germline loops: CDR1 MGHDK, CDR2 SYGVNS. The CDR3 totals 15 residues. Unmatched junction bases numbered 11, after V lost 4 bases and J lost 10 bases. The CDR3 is CASSAPGQGFEEQFF. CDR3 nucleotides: TGTGCCAGCAGTGCGCCGGGACAGGGTTTTGAGGAGCAGTTCTTC.

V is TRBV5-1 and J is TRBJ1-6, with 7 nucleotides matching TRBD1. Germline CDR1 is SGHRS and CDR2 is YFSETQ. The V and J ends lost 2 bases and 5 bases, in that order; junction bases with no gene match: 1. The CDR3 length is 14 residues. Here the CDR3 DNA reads TGCGCCAGCAGCTTACAGGGGAATAATTCACCCCTCCACTTT. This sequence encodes CASSLQGNNSPLHF.

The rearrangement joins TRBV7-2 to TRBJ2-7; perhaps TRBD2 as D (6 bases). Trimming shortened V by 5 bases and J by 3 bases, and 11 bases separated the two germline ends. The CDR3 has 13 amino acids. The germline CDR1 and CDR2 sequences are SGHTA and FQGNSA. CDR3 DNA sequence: TGTGCCAGCAGCCCCCGACTAGGCTACGAGCAGTACTTC. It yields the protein CASSPRLGYEQYF.

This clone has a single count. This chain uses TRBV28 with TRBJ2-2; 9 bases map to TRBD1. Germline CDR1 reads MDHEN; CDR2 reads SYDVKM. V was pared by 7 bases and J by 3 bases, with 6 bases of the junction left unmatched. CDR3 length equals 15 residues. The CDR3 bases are TGTGCCAGCATTACAGGGGGCGGGCACACCGGGGAGCTGTTTTTT. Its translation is CASITGGGHTGELFF.

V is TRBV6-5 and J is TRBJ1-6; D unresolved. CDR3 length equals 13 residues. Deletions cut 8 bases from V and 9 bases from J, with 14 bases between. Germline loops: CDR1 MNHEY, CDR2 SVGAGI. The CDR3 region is CASSRVEGSPLHF. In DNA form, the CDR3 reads TGTGCCAGCTCTCGGGTGGAGGGTTCACCCCTCCACTTT.